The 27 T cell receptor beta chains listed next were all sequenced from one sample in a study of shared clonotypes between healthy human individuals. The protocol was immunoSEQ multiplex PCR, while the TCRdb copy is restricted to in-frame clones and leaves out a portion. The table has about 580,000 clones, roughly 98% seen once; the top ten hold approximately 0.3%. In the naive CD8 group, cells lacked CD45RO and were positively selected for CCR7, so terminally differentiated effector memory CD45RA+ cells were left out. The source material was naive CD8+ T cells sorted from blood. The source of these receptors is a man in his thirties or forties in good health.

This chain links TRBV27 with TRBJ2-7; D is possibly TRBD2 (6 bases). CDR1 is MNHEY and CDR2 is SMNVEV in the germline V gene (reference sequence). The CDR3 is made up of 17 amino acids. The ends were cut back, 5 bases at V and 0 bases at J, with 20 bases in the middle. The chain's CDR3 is CASSPPGAGTNSYEQYF. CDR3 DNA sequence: TGTGCCAGCAGTCCTCCTGGGGCGGGAACGAACTCCTACGAGCAGTACTTC.

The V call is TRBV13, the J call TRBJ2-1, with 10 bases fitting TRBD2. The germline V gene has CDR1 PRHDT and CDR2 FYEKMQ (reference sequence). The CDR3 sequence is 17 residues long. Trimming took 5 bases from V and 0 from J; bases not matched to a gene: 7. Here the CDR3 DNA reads TGTGCCAGCAGCACACGGACTAGCGGTTACTCCTACAATGAGCAGTTCTTC. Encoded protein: CASSTRTSGYSYNEQFF.

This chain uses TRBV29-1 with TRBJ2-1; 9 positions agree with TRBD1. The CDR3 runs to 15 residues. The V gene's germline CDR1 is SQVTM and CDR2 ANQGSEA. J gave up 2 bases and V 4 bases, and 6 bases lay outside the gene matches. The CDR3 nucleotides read TGCAGCGTTGTGTGGGGGACAGGGACCTACAATGAGCAGTTCTTC. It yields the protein CSVVWGTGTYNEQFF.

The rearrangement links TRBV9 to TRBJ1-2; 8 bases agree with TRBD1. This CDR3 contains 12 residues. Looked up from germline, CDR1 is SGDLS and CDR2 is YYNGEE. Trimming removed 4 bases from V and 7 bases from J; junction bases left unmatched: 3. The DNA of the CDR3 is TGTGCCAGCAGCTCAGGGGGCGGTGGCTACACCTTC. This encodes CASSSGGGGYTF.

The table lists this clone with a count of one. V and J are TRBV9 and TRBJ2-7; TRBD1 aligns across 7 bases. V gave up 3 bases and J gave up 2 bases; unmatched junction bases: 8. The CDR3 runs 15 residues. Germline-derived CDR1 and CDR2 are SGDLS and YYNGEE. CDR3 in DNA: TGTGCCAGCAGCGAAACAGGGGAGTGGGCCTACGAGCAGTACTTC. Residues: CASSETGEWAYEQYF.

CDR3 amino acids: CASSLSPGTGMNTEAFF. CDR3 nucleotide sequence: TGTGCCAGCAGCCTCAGTCCCGGGACAGGGATGAACACTGAAGCTTTCTTT. This sequence joins TRBV9 and TRBJ1-1; 9 bases fit TRBD1. CDR3 size: 17 residues. Losses at the gene ends were 4 bases for V and 0 bases for J; bases not matched to a gene: 10. Germline V gene sequence: CDR1 SGDLS, CDR2 YYNGEE. Filled out from reference TRBV9 and TRBJ1-1, the complete variable domain reads DSGVTQTPKHLITATGQRVTLRCSPRSGDLSVYWYQQSLDQGLQFLIQYYNGEERAKGNILERFSAQQFPDLHSELNLSSLELGDSALYFCASSLSPGTGMNTEAFFGQGTRLTVV.

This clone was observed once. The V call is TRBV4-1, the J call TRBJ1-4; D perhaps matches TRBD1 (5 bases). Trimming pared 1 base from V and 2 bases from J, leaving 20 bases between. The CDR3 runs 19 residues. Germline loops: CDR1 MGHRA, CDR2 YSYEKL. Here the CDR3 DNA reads TGCGCCAGCAGCCAAGCCTTTCTACCCCAGGACAAGACTAATGAAAAACTGTTTTTT. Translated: CASSQAFLPQDKTNEKLFF.

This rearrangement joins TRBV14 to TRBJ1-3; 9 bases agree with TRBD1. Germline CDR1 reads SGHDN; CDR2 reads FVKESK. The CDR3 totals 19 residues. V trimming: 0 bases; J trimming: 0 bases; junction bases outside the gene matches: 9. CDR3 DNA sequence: TGTGCCAGCAGCCAAGATTTGACAGGGGGTCCCAACTCTGGAAACACCATATATTTT. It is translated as CASSQDLTGGPNSGNTIYF.

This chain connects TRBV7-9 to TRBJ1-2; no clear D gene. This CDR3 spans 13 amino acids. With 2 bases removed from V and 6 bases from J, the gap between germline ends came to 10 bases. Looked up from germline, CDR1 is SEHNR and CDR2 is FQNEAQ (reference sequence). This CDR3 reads CASSLSVLNGYTF. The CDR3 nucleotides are TGTGCCAGCAGCTTATCCGTTCTGAATGGCTACACCTTC.

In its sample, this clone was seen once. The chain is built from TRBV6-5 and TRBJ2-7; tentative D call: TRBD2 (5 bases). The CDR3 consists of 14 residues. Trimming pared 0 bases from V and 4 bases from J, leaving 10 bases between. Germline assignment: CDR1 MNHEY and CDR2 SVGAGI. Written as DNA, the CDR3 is TGTGCCAGCAGTTACTCGCCTGGGAGATACGAGCAGTACTTC. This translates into CASSYSPGRYEQYF.

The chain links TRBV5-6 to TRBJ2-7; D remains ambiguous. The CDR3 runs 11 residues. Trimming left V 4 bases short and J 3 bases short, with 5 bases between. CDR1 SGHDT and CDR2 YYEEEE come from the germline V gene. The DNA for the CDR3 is TGTGCCAGCAGCAATAGCTACGAGCAGTACTTC. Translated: CASSNSYEQYF.

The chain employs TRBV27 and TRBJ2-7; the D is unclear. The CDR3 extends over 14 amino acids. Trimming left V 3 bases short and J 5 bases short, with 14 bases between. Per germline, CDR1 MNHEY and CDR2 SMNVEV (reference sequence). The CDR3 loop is CASSFSGRFDEQYF. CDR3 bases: TGTGCCAGCAGTTTTTCGGGTCGGTTTGACGAGCAGTACTTC.

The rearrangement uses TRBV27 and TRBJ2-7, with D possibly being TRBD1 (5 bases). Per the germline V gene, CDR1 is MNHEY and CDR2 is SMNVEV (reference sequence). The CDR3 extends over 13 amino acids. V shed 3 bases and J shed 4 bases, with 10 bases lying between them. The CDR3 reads CASSFRVGYEQYF. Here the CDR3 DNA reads TGTGCCAGCAGTTTCAGGGTTGGGTACGAGCAGTACTTC.

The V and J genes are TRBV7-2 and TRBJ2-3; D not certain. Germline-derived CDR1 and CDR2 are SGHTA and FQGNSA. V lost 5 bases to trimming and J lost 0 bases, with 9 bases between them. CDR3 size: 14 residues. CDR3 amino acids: CASSPTGSTDTQYF. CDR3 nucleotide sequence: TGTGCCAGCAGCCCTACTGGCAGCACAGATACGCAGTATTTT.

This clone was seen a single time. CDR3 bases: TGTGCCAGCAGCGTAGGTGGATGGGGGGTCGACGAGCAGTACTTC. Amino acids: CASSVGGWGVDEQYF. The J gene is TRBJ2-7, the V gene TRBV9; D is possibly TRBD2 (6 bases). This CDR3 is built from 15 residues. The V end was cut by 0 bases, the J end by 5 bases, with 15 bases between. Germline V gives CDR1 SGDLS, CDR2 YYNGEE.

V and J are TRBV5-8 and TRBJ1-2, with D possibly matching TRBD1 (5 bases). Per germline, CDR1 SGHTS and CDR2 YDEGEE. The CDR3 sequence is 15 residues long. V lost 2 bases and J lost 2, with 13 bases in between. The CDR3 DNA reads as TGTGCCAGCAGCTTCCGGGGGGGGATGAACTATGGCTACACCTTC. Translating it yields CASSFRGGMNYGYTF.

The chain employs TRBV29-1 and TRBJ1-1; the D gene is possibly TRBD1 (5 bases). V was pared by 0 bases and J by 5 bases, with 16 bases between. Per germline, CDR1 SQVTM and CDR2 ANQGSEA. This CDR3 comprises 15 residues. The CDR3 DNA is TGCAGCGTTGAAGATATACGGGACGGAGGGACTGAAGCTTTCTTT. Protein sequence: CSVEDIRDGGTEAFF.

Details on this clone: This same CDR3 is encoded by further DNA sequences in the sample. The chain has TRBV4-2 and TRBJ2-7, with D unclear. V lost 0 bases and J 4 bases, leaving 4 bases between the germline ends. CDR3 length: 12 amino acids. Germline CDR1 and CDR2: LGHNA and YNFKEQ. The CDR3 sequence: CASSQDGYEQYF. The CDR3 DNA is TGTGCCAGCAGCCAAGATGGTTACGAGCAGTACTTC.

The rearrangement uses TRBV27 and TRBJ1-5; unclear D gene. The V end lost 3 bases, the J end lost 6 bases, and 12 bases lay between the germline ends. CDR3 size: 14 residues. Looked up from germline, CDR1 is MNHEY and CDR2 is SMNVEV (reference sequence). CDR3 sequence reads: CASSFIPLGQPQHF. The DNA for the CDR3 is TGTGCCAGCAGTTTTATTCCCCTGGGTCAGCCCCAGCATTTT.

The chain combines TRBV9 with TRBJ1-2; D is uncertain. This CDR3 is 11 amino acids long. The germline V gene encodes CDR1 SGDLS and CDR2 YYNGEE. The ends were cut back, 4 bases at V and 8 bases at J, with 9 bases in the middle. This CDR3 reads CASSSEGGYTF. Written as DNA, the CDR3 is TGTGCCAGCAGCTCAGAAGGGGGCTACACCTTC.

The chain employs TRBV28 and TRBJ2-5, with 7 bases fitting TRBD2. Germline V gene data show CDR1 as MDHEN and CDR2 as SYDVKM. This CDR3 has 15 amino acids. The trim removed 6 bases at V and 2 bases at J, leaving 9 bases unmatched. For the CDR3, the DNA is TGTGCCAGCAGGCGTACTAGCGCCTCACAAGAGACCCAGTACTTC. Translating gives CASRRTSASQETQYF. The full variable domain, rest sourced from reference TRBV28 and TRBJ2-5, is DVKVTQSSRYLVKRTGEKVFLECVQDMDHENMFWYRQDPGLGLRLIYFSYDVKMKEKGDIPEGYSVSREKKERFSLILESASTNQTSMYLCASRRTSASQETQYFGPGTRLLVL.

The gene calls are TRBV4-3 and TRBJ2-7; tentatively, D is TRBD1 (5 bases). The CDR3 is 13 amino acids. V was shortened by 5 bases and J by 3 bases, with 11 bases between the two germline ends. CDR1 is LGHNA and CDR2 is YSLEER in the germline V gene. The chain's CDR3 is CASSNFRGYEQYF. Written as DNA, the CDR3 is TGCGCCAGCAGCAATTTTAGGGGCTACGAGCAGTACTTC.

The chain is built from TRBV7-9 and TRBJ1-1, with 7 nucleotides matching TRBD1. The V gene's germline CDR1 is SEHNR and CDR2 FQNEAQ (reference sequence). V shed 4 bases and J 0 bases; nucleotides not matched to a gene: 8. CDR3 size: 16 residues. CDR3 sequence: CASSSGQRGLNTEAFF. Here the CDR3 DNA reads TGTGCCAGCAGCTCGGGACAGAGGGGGCTGAACACTGAAGCTTTCTTT.

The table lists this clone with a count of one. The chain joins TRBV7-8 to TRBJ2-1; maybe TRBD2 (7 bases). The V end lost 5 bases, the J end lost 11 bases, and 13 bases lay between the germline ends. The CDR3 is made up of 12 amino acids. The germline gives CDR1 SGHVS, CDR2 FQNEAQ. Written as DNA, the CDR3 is TGTGCCAGCAGCGGCAGGGGACTAAAGCAGTTCTTC. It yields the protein CASSGRGLKQFF.

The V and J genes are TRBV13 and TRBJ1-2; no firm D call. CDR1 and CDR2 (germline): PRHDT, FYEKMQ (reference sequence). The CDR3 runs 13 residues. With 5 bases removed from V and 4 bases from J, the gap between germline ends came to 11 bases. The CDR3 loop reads CASSQGEGYGYTF. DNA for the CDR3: TGTGCCAGCAGCCAAGGTGAGGGCTATGGCTACACCTTC.

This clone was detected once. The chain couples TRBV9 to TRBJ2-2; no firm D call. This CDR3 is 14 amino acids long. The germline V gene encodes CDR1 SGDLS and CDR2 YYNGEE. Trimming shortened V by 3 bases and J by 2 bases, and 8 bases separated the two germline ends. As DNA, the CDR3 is TGTGCCAGCAGCGCCGTTTTTAACACCGGGGAGCTGTTTTTT. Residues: CASSAVFNTGELFF. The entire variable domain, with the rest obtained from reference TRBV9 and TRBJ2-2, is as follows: DSGVTQTPKHLITATGQRVTLRCSPRSGDLSVYWYQQSLDQGLQFLIQYYNGEERAKGNILERFSAQQFPDLHSELNLSSLELGDSALYFCASSAVFNTGELFFGEGSRLTVL.

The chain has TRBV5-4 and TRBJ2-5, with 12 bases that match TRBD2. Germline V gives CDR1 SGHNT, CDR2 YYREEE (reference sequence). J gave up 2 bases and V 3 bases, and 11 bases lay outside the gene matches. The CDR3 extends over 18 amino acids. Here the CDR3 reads CASSSGPLAGGDQETQYF. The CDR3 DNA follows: TGTGCCAGCAGCTCCGGACCTCTAGCGGGAGGGGATCAAGAGACCCAGTACTTC.